The 16 T cell receptor beta chains below come from one sample, sequenced in a study of response to subunit inactivated influenza vaccine (dated by TCRdb to the late 2010s). The library was made by RT-PCR. Sequencing relied on an Illumina HiSeq 2500. TCRdb handled the public reads itself, with Q25 trimming in fastp and clone calling in MiXCR, and kept productive beta chains. Each record represents a unique CDR3 protein, reported with the most common genes and DNA among its rows. The sample includes about 520,000 distinct CDR3 sequences, with 6.5% to 8% observed a single time. The ten largest account for about an eighth of the sample. This material consisted of PBMCs from blood, taken roughly 24 months after vaccination. The receptors come from a man in his fifties or sixties who received an inactivated influenza vaccine. Donor details come from another sample of the same person, matched by shared clones.

This chain links TRBV2 with TRBJ1-1, with 9 bases fitting TRBD1. This CDR3 is 13 amino acids long. Germline CDR1 SNHLY, CDR2 FYNNEI. J gave up 0 bases and V 11 bases, and 4 bases lay outside the gene matches. Here the CDR3 reads CADGTGMNTEAFF. The DNA of the CDR3 is TGTGCCGACGGGACAGGGATGAACACTGAAGCTTTCTTT.

This clonotype was observed at least ten times. CDR3 DNA: TGCAGTGCTAGAATTATACTAGCGGTTATCCCCGAGCAGTACTTC. It specifies CSARIILAVIPEQYF. J is TRBJ2-7 and V is TRBV20-1, with 8 bases identical to TRBD2. This CDR3 spans 15 amino acids. The trim removed 2 bases at V and 6 bases at J, leaving 12 bases unmatched. The germline gives CDR1 DFQATT, CDR2 SNEGSKA (reference sequence).

This clonotype was detected ten times or more. The chain uses TRBV18 and TRBJ1-1; the match to TRBD1 covers 8 bases. The junction had 8 bases not matched to a gene; V was cut back by 3 bases and J by 8 bases. From germline, CDR1 is KGHSH and CDR2 LQKENI. The CDR3 spans 14 residues. CDR3 sequence (DNA): TGTGCCAGCTCACCCGGGACAGGCAGATCCGAAGCTTTCTTT. This codes for CASSPGTGRSEAFF.

In this sample, this clonotype turned up many times. The genes are TRBV10-3 and TRBJ2-1; 13 nucleotides line up with TRBD2. Per germline, CDR1 ENHRY and CDR2 SYGVKD. This CDR3 spans 16 amino acids. V shed 0 bases, J shed 7 bases, and the junction held 3 bases outside the gene matches. The CDR3 region has the DNA TGTGCCATCAGTGAGTCACTAGCGGGAGGGATAAATGAGCAGTTCTTC. This encodes CAISESLAGGINEQFF.

The table lists this clonotype with many counts. The chain recombines TRBV12-3 or TRBV12-4 with TRBJ2-3; D might be TRBD1 (5 bases). The CDR3 consists of 14 residues. Trimming stripped 5 bases from V and 2 bases from J, with 11 bases between. CDR3 residues: CASSLRQNTDTQYF. As DNA, the CDR3 is TGTGCCAGCAGTCTCAGACAGAACACAGATACGCAGTATTTT.

V and J are TRBV11-2 and TRBJ2-1; D unclear. The CDR3 totals 13 residues. Germline V lookup: CDR1 SGHAT, CDR2 FQNNGV. Trimming took off 3 bases at V and 6 bases at J, with 9 bases between the two ends. CDR3 sequence: CASSLTLPNEQFF. DNA of the CDR3: TGTGCCAGCAGCTTGACTCTGCCCAATGAGCAGTTCTTC.

This clonotype came up many times. The rearrangement links TRBV7-9 to TRBJ2-3, with D maybe TRBD2 (6 bases). This CDR3 has 16 amino acids. Looked up from germline, CDR1 is SEHNR and CDR2 is FQNEAQ (reference sequence). Trimming pared 4 bases from V and 1 base from J, leaving 15 bases between. Written as DNA, the CDR3 is TGTGCCAGCAGCTACCGGGGAGGTGCGGGCACAGATACGCAGTATTTT. The encoded protein is CASSYRGGAGTDTQYF.

The gene calls are TRBV4-3 and TRBJ2-7; tentatively, D is TRBD1 or TRBD2 (5 bases each). This CDR3 contains 16 residues. In germline, CDR1 is LGHNA, CDR2 YSLEER. Between the trimmed V and J ends, which lost 0 bases and 4 bases, there was a span of 16 bases. CDR3 nucleotides: TGCGCCAGCAGCCAAGATTACGCTGGGACCCGATACGAGCAGTACTTC. It yields the protein CASSQDYAGTRYEQYF.

The chain combines TRBV7-7 with TRBJ2-2, with D possibly being TRBD2 (7 bases). Germline CDR1 and CDR2: SSHAT and FNYEAQ (reference sequence). Trimming took off 4 bases at V and 6 bases at J, with 18 bases between the two ends. This CDR3 is 16 amino acids long. The CDR3 spells CASSSPGGAEAGELFF. CDR3 DNA: TGTGCCAGCAGCTCCCCGGGGGGCGCGGAGGCCGGGGAGCTGTTTTTT.

This clonotype turned up a few times. The gene calls are TRBV29-1 and TRBJ1-3; D gene ambiguous. The V gene's germline CDR1 is SQVTM and CDR2 ANQGSEA. This CDR3 comprises 9 residues. The CDR3 sequence is CSSFNTIYF. CDR3 in DNA: TGCAGTTCATTCAACACCATATATTTT.

This clonotype was picked up a small number of times. The genes are TRBV6-1 and TRBJ1-1; D not resolved. V shed 6 bases and J shed 0 bases, with 8 bases lying between them. The CDR3 length is 13 residues. Per germline, CDR1 MNHNS and CDR2 SASEGT. DNA for the CDR3: TGTGCCAGCAGGGCCCTCATGAACACTGAAGCTTTCTTT. This encodes CASRALMNTEAFF.

This clonotype was counted a few times. The chain has TRBV27 and TRBJ2-7, with D uncertain. The CDR3 spans 12 residues. V was clipped by 5 bases and J by 6 bases, with 11 bases between them. Germline CDR1 is MNHEY and CDR2 is SMNVEV (reference sequence). CDR3 sequence (DNA): TGTGCCAGCAGTCTCCCTGATGGCGAGCAGTACTTC. Amino acid sequence: CASSLPDGEQYF.

The gene calls are TRBV30 and TRBJ2-7; 7 nucleotides line up with TRBD1. J was trimmed by 8 bases and V by 1 base; bases with no gene match: 8. This CDR3 has 13 residues. CDR1 is GTSNPN and CDR2 is SVGIG in the germline V gene (reference sequence). CDR3 residues: CAWSARTGWKQYF. Here the CDR3 DNA reads TGTGCCTGGAGTGCTAGGACAGGCTGGAAGCAGTACTTC.

This clonotype was seen repeatedly, ten times or more. The chain couples TRBV4-1 to TRBJ2-7, with 9 positions matching TRBD2. Germline values: CDR1 MGHRA, CDR2 YSYEKL. Trimming removed 3 bases from V and 5 bases from J; junction bases left unmatched: 2. This CDR3 region has 13 residues. CDR3 in DNA: TGCGCCAGCAGCCAGGGACTAGCCCACGAGCAGTACTTC. Its protein product is CASSQGLAHEQYF.

This clonotype was counted ten times or more. The J gene is TRBJ2-5, the V gene TRBV28; D might be TRBD1 or TRBD2, each matching 5 bases. In germline, CDR1 is MDHEN, CDR2 SYDVKM. The V gene lost 3 bases and the J gene lost 2 bases, with 10 bases spanning the gap. The CDR3 totals 14 residues. This chain's CDR3 is CASSFWDRQETQYF. In DNA form, the CDR3 reads TGTGCCAGCAGTTTCTGGGACCGACAAGAGACCCAGTACTTC.

This chain uses TRBV20-1 with TRBJ2-5, with 12 bases aligning to TRBD2. The CDR3 totals 13 residues. The trim removed 3 bases at V and 14 bases at J, leaving 10 bases unmatched. CDR1 and CDR2 (germline): DFQATT, SNEGSKA (reference sequence). The CDR3 region has the DNA TGCAGTGCTAGTCTGGCTAGCGGGAGGGCCTTTTACTTC. Amino acids: CSASLASGRAFYF.